The 24 T cell receptor beta chains given below trace back to one sample, sequenced in a study of T-cell memory formation after mild COVID-19. TCRdb ran MiXCR on the 5' RACE reads and lists one entry per CDR3 protein. The profile shows some 150,000 distinct CDR3 sequences, 14% of them singletons. Sequenced: PBMCs or a T cell subset sorted from them (not recorded which). The receptors come from an adult woman who had mild COVID-19 (a few samples of this study predate the infection). Cell type and time point are not known.

This chain uses TRBV12-3 or TRBV12-4 with TRBJ2-7; D might be TRBD2 (5 bases). This CDR3 contains 13 residues. Trimming left V 3 bases short and J 3 bases short, with 9 bases between. CDR3 in amino acids: CASSFASFYEQYF. CDR3 bases: TGTGCCAGCAGTTTTGCTAGCTTCTACGAGCAGTACTTC.

The gene calls are TRBV30 and TRBJ1-2; D may be TRBD1 (5 bases). The V gene's germline CDR1 is GTSNPN and CDR2 SVGIG (reference sequence). Trimming removed 0 bases at V and 6 bases at J, with 11 bases between. This CDR3 has 13 residues. CDR3 protein: CAWSVFWGDGYTF. Written as DNA, the CDR3 is TGTGCCTGGAGTGTTTTCTGGGGCGATGGCTACACCTTC.

This clonotype has more than one count but fewer than ten. The gene calls are TRBV12-3 or TRBV12-4 and TRBJ1-2; D is ambiguous. The CDR3 has 13 amino acids. V lost 5 bases and J lost 8, with 15 bases in between. The CDR3 here is CASSPGLIGGYTF. Written as DNA, the CDR3 is TGTGCCAGCAGTCCCGGATTAATAGGGGGCTACACCTTC.

Turning to this clonotype: A junction end diverges from the germline sequence, so it may reflect a read error. The chain links TRBV15 to TRBJ1-5, with 7 bases identical to TRBD1. This CDR3 is 15 amino acids long. CDR1 is LNHNV and CDR2 is YYDKDF in the germline V gene (reference sequence). This chain's CDR3 is CATNRGGGSNQPQHF. Written as DNA, the CDR3 is TGTGCCACCAACAGAGGAGGGGGCTCCAATCAGCCCCAGCATTTT. The complete variable domain, with remaining parts taken from reference TRBV15 and TRBJ1-5, reads DAMVIQNPRYQVTQFGKPVTLSCSQTLNHNVMYWYQQKSSQAPKLLFHYYDKDFNNEADTPDNFQSRRPNTSFCFLDIRSPGLGDTAMYLCATNRGGGSNQPQHFGDGTRLSIL.

In this sample, this clonotype turned up a few times. The V call is TRBV4-3, the J call TRBJ2-3, with D possibly being TRBD2 (5 bases). This CDR3 is 13 amino acids long. Germline CDR1 reads LGHNA; CDR2 reads YSLEER. Trimming left V 4 bases short and J 4 bases short, with 9 bases between. CDR3 amino acids: CASSPGLSDTQYF. The CDR3 DNA reads TGCGCCAGCAGCCCCGGACTCTCAGATACGCAGTATTTT.

V gene TRBV24-1 combines with J gene TRBJ2-1; D is possibly TRBD1 or TRBD2 (5 bases each). The CDR3 runs 14 residues. In germline, CDR1 is KGHDR, CDR2 SFDVKD. V lost 4 bases and J lost 1, with 7 bases in between. The CDR3 sequence: CATSEWGSYNEQFF. CDR3 sequence (DNA): TGTGCCACCAGTGAGTGGGGGTCCTACAATGAGCAGTTCTTC.

This rearrangement joins TRBV7-6 to TRBJ2-1, with 12 nucleotides matching TRBD2. V lost 5 bases to trimming and J lost 4 bases; unmatched junction nucleotides: 3. CDR1 is SGHVS and CDR2 is FNYEAQ in the germline V gene. The CDR3 loop spans 15 amino acids. The CDR3, as DNA: TGTGCCAGCAGCCCGCTAGCGGGGGGGTACAATGAGCAGTTCTTC. It translates to CASSPLAGGYNEQFF. Full variable domain (rest looked up from reference TRBV7-6 and TRBJ2-1): GAGVSQSPRYKVTKRGQDVALRCDPISGHVSLYWYRQALGQGPEFLTYFNYEAQQDKSGLPNDRFSAERPEGSISTLTIQRTEQRDSAMYRCASSPLAGGYNEQFFGPGTRLTVL.

The rearrangement joins TRBV12-3 or TRBV12-4 to TRBJ2-1; the match to TRBD2 covers 15 bases. The CDR3 extends over 17 amino acids. Unmatched junction bases numbered 10, after V lost 5 bases and J lost 8 bases. CDR3 sequence: CASSPRTSGRAWDEQFF. In DNA, the CDR3 is TGTGCCAGCAGTCCTCGGACTAGCGGGAGGGCCTGGGATGAGCAGTTCTTC.

This clonotype was picked up a small number of times. The chain joins TRBV4-1 to TRBJ1-1; D call uncertain. CDR1 is MGHRA, CDR2 YSYEKL, per germline. V was trimmed by 1 base and J by 5 bases, leaving 8 bases between them. This CDR3 comprises 13 residues. The chain's CDR3 is CASSQGRRTEAFF. CDR3 DNA sequence: TGCGCCAGCAGCCAAGGACGGAGAACTGAAGCTTTCTTT.

Only a few counts were recorded for this clonotype. The chain links TRBV27 to TRBJ2-7; D is undetermined. Germline CDR1 and CDR2: MNHEY and SMNVEV (reference sequence). CDR3 length: 14 amino acids. Between the trimmed V and J ends, which lost 2 bases and 6 bases, there was a span of 14 bases. The CDR3 sequence: CASSLKYSGLEQYF. CDR3 coding DNA: TGTGCCAGCAGTTTAAAGTACAGTGGTCTCGAGCAGTACTTC.

This rearrangement joins TRBV5-1 to TRBJ2-7; D gene uncertain. Germline CDR1 and CDR2: SGHRS and YFSETQ. This CDR3 has 15 residues. The V gene lost 0 bases and the J gene lost 1 base, with 11 bases spanning the gap. The CDR3: CASSLAPGASYEQYF. The CDR3, as DNA: TGCGCCAGCAGCTTGGCCCCGGGCGCATCCTACGAGCAGTACTTC.

This clonotype was seen only a few times. The chain carries TRBV11-3 and TRBJ2-1, with 7 bases lining up with TRBD2. With 2 bases clipped from V and 4 bases from J, the junction kept 8 bases outside the gene matches. This CDR3 is 16 amino acids long. Per germline, CDR1 SGHNT and CDR2 YENEEA. The CDR3: CASSLRREPRYNEQFF. As DNA, the CDR3 is TGTGCCAGCAGCTTAAGGCGGGAGCCGAGGTACAATGAGCAGTTCTTC. The full variable domain, completed using reference TRBV11-3 and TRBJ2-1, is EAGVVQSPRYKIIEKKQPVAFWCNPISGHNTLYWYLQNLGQGPELLIRYENEEAVDDSQLPKDRFSAERLKGVDSTLKIQPAELGDSAVYLCASSLRREPRYNEQFFGPGTRLTVL.

V and J are TRBV7-9 and TRBJ2-7, with 9 bases that match TRBD1. V was pared by 3 bases and J by 1 base, with 4 bases of the junction left unmatched. The CDR3 contains 15 residues. From germline, CDR1 is SEHNR and CDR2 FQNEAQ (reference sequence). CDR3: CASSFLDRGSYEQYF. The CDR3 DNA is TGTGCCAGCAGCTTCCTAGACAGGGGGTCCTACGAGCAGTACTTC.

The rearrangement links TRBV4-1 to TRBJ2-2; 10 bases match TRBD2. V was clipped by 1 base and J by 7 bases; unmatched bases: 6. The CDR3 is 16 amino acids. Germline V gene lookup returns CDR1 MGHRA and CDR2 YSYEKL. The CDR3, as DNA: TGCGCCAGCAGCCAAGTAGCGGGGGGTACTGGCGGGGAGCTGTTTTTT. As protein: CASSQVAGGTGGELFF.

This clonotype showed up just a few times. The CDR3 loop reads CASSNTQGTGEQYF. The CDR3 coding sequence is TGTGCCAGCAGCAACACACAGGGGACGGGGGAGCAGTACTTC. This rearrangement joins TRBV13 to TRBJ2-7, with TRBD1 identical over 7 bases. CDR3 size: 14 residues. Trimming removed 5 bases from V and 7 bases from J; junction bases left unmatched: 11. From germline, CDR1 is PRHDT and CDR2 FYEKMQ (reference sequence).

This clonotype was seen a handful of times. This sequence joins TRBV5-1 and TRBJ2-3; TRBD2 agrees at 13 bases. CDR3 length equals 18 residues. Germline V gene sequence: CDR1 SGHRS, CDR2 YFSETQ. The V and J ends lost 3 bases and 3 bases, in that order; junction bases with no gene match: 10. This CDR3 reads CASSSVYGLAGVTDTQYF. In nucleotides, the CDR3 is TGCGCCAGCAGCTCGGTCTACGGACTAGCGGGAGTGACAGATACGCAGTATTTT.

The chain has TRBV5-1 and TRBJ2-2; the D gene is possibly TRBD2 (5 bases). V dropped 3 bases and J dropped 1 base, with 10 bases sitting between them. Germline values: CDR1 SGHRS, CDR2 YFSETQ. The CDR3 is 15 amino acids. In nucleotides, the CDR3 is TGCGCCAGCAGCTCTTGGGAGTGGAACACCGGGGAGCTGTTTTTT. Protein sequence: CASSSWEWNTGELFF.

This clonotype was counted at least ten times. This chain connects TRBV6-5 to TRBJ2-3, with 9 bases matching TRBD2. The CDR3 totals 16 residues. V lost 5 bases, J lost 3 bases, and 9 bases stayed unmatched. Germline V CDR1 and CDR2: MNHEY, SVGAGI. The CDR3 DNA sequence: TGTGCCAGCAGTACGCTTCGCGGGGGGGGGACAGATACGCAGTATTTT. Residues: CASSTLRGGGTDTQYF.

The gene calls are TRBV4-1 and TRBJ2-1; no firm D call. Per germline, CDR1 MGHRA and CDR2 YSYEKL. This CDR3 has 17 amino acids. The germline V and J ends were trimmed by 0 bases and 0 bases, with 12 bases remaining between them. As DNA, the CDR3 is TGCGCCAGCAGCCAAGACATCGCTCTAGGCTCCTACAATGAGCAGTTCTTC. It is translated as CASSQDIALGSYNEQFF.

Many counts were recorded for this clonotype. The chain employs TRBV3-1 and TRBJ2-7; possible D gene TRBD1, 5 bases. Germline CDR1 and CDR2: LGHDT and YNNKEL (reference sequence). The CDR3 is made up of 16 amino acids. Trimming stripped 0 bases from V and 1 base from J, with 13 bases between. In DNA form, the CDR3 reads TGTGCCAGCAGCCAAGATGAGGACATTCAATCCTACGAGCAGTACTTC. This sequence encodes CASSQDEDIQSYEQYF.

This clonotype has at least ten counts. The chain combines TRBV7-9 with TRBJ2-1; 8 positions agree with TRBD1. Germline V gives CDR1 SEHNR, CDR2 FQNEAQ (reference sequence). V dropped 2 bases and J dropped 10; count of bases not matched to a gene: 13. The length of the CDR3 is 16 residues. For the CDR3, the DNA is TGTGCCAGCAGCTTAAGACAGGGGAGGAGTTCACAAGAGCAGTTCTTC. This sequence encodes CASSLRQGRSSQEQFF.

In its sample, this clonotype was seen a few times. The chain links TRBV27 to TRBJ2-1; D not resolved. Germline values: CDR1 MNHEY, CDR2 SMNVEV (reference sequence). V dropped 3 bases and J dropped 6 bases, with 9 bases sitting between them. CDR3 size: 13 residues. CDR3: CASSLSTGNEQFF. The CDR3 coding sequence is TGTGCCAGCAGTTTGAGTACGGGCAATGAGCAGTTCTTC.

The gene calls are TRBV2 and TRBJ1-5, with no clear D. Trimming pared 6 bases from V and 3 bases from J, leaving 30 bases between. The CDR3 sequence is 20 residues long. CDR1 SNHLY and CDR2 FYNNEI come from the germline V gene. CDR3 nucleotides: TGTGCCAGCAGAGGACTCGACGAGACGGCGACTTTCGGCACCAATCAGCCCCAGCATTTT. Translating it yields CASRGLDETATFGTNQPQHF.

This chain joins TRBV12-3 or TRBV12-4 and TRBJ2-7; D uncertain. The CDR3 has 14 amino acids. Trimming took 6 bases from V and 1 from J, leaving 13 bases between them. CDR3 sequence (DNA): TGTGCCAGCAGCCCCCCATCGGAGTCCTACGAGCAGTACTTC. Protein sequence: CASSPPSESYEQYF.